This T cell receptor (beta chain) was captured by sequencing in a study of T cells in Graves' hyperthyroidism and ophthalmopathy. The TCR beta CDR3 regions underwent amplification using RNA transcripts as the source. Initially, a first-round RT-PCR of the TCR CDR3 employed the HTBI primer set. From the multiplex PCR reads, TCRdb called clonotypes with MiXCR, one entry per CDR3 protein. The sample contains under 600,000 distinct CDR3 sequences, more than 15% of which appear only once. The sample holds a few counts of this clonotype. The CDR3 has 15 residues. V lost 8 bases and J lost 2, with 18 bases in between. The germline CDR1 and CDR2 sequences are MNHNS and SASEGT.

This chain links TRBV6-1 with TRBJ1-1; D might be TRBD1 (6 bases). The TCR comes from a woman between 40 and 55 years old with Graves' ophthalmopathy. Material for sequencing was blood. The CDR3 nucleotides read TGTGCCAGCTTCCGAGGGGGGGCGCTTAACACTGAAGCTTTCTTT. It yields the protein CASFRGGALNTEAFF.